The 10 T cell receptor beta chains below were found in one sample sequenced in a study of T cells in Graves' hyperthyroidism and ophthalmopathy. Amplification of TCR beta CDR3 regions was performed using RNA transcripts as template. Researchers ran a first-round RT-PCR on the TCR CDR3 using the HTBI primer set. TCRdb re-derived calls from the multiplex PCR reads in MiXCR, one entry per CDR3 protein. The data contain about 520,000 distinct CDR3 sequences, around 22% of them singletons. Input material: blood. The receptors were gathered from a woman in her thirties with Graves' ophthalmopathy.

This chain joins TRBV7-9 and TRBJ1-2, with D possibly being TRBD1 (5 bases). The germline gives CDR1 SEHNR, CDR2 FQNEAQ (reference sequence). This CDR3 has 15 residues. The germline V and J ends were trimmed by 1 base and 6 bases, with 15 bases remaining between them. The CDR3 coding sequence is TGTGCCAGCAGCTTAGAAGGCAGGGTGGTCGATGGCTACACCTTC. This codes for CASSLEGRVVDGYTF.

With regard to this clonotype: A much larger clone lies one base from this, so it may be a read error. This chain links TRBV12-5 with TRBJ1-2, with unresolved D. The CDR3 consists of 11 residues. In germline, CDR1 is LGHNT, CDR2 FRNRAP. In nucleotides, the CDR3 is TGTGCTAGTGGTTTGGTAGTGACGCCTATCTTC. Its protein is CASGLVVTPIF.

This clonotype was seen at least ten times. The J gene is TRBJ2-5, the V gene TRBV11-2, with D possibly matching TRBD2 (7 bases). The CDR3 has 15 residues. V dropped 4 bases and J dropped 5 bases, with 17 bases sitting between them. The germline CDR1 and CDR2 sequences are SGHAT and FQNNGV. CDR3 region: CASSSTWGGQETQYF. Here the CDR3 DNA reads TGTGCCAGCAGCTCGACCTGGGGGGGGCAGGAGACCCAGTACTTC.

This clonotype has only a few counts. J is TRBJ2-7 and V is TRBV18, with TRBD1 matching over 10 bases. V gave up 6 bases and J gave up 7 bases; unmatched junction bases: 9. The germline CDR1 and CDR2 sequences are KGHSH and LQKENI. The CDR3 totals 14 residues. This CDR3 reads CASSSRQGAREQYF. The DNA for the CDR3 is TGTGCCAGCTCGTCACGACAGGGGGCCAGGGAGCAGTACTTC.

This clonotype occurred many times. The rearrangement joins TRBV6-5 to TRBJ2-5; D possibly corresponds to TRBD2 (6 bases). CDR3 length equals 18 residues. V gave up 0 bases and J gave up 0 bases, with 17 bases separating them. Germline V gene data show CDR1 as MNHEY and CDR2 as SVGAGI. DNA of the CDR3: TGTGCCAGCAGTTACTCGTCTAGCGAATCTTACTACCAAGAGACCCAGTACTTC. Amino acids: CASSYSSSESYYQETQYF.

On this clonotype: Its ends do not fully match the called genes, so a read error is possible. The rearrangement joins TRBV19 to TRBJ2-3; no definite D call. The CDR3 sequence is 15 residues long. Per germline, CDR1 LNHDA and CDR2 SQIVND (reference sequence). The CDR3 nucleotides are TGTGCCAGTAGTATAGTCCCGGCAGGAGCAGACACGCAGTATTTT. Protein product: CASSIVPAGADTQYF.

This clonotype was seen repeatedly, ten times or more. The gene calls are TRBV6-5 and TRBJ1-1; D is unresolved. V lost 5 bases, J lost 7 bases, and 11 bases lay in between. Looked up from germline, CDR1 is MNHEY and CDR2 is SVGAGI. This CDR3 is built from 12 residues. CDR3 sequence: CASSLSTLEAFF. For the CDR3, the DNA is TGTGCCAGCAGTCTTAGCACTCTTGAAGCTTTCTTT.

This clonotype has ten or more counts. The rearrangement uses TRBV11-3 and TRBJ2-5; 10 nucleotides align to TRBD2. Germline V gene sequence: CDR1 SGHNT, CDR2 YENEEA. The CDR3 spans 15 residues. V dropped 5 bases and J dropped 5; count of bases not matched to a gene: 8. CDR3 coding DNA: TGTGCCAGCAGCCCAAGCGGGGGGGCCAGGGAGACCCAGTACTTC. Residues: CASSPSGGARETQYF.

The table lists this clonotype with a few counts. CDR3 nucleotides: TGTGCCTGGAGTTTAGCGGGGAACACCGGGGAGCTGTTTTTT. It yields the protein CAWSLAGNTGELFF. V is TRBV30 and J is TRBJ2-2; 7 bases map to TRBD2. CDR3 size: 14 residues. V shed 2 bases and J 1 base; nucleotides not matched to a gene: 1. Germline V gives CDR1 GTSNPN, CDR2 SVGIG (reference sequence).

V is TRBV2 and J is TRBJ1-1, with 8 bases identical to TRBD1. This CDR3 has 13 residues. J was trimmed by 10 bases and V by 6 bases; bases with no gene match: 10. CDR1 is SNHLY, CDR2 FYNNEI, per germline. CDR3 residues: CASSGQGNSGAFF. The CDR3 region has the DNA TGTGCCAGCAGCGGACAGGGCAATTCAGGAGCTTTCTTT.